This T cell receptor (beta chain) was profiled in a study of T cells in Graves' hyperthyroidism and ophthalmopathy. Template material for amplifying TCR beta CDR3 regions consisted of RNA transcripts. The TCR CDR3 was amplified in a first-round RT-PCR using the HTBI primer set. Using its own MiXCR run on the multiplex PCR reads, TCRdb lists one record per CDR3 protein. Here the sample spans 250,000 to 350,000 distinct CDR3 sequences, about 20% being singletons. CDR3 length equals 16 residues. Trimming left V 4 bases short and J 2 bases short, with 12 bases between. Germline values: CDR1 SEHNR, CDR2 FQNEAQ (reference sequence).

The sequence was collected from a man aged 25 to 40 with Graves' ophthalmopathy. Input material: blood. The chain joins TRBV7-9 to TRBJ2-6; D might be TRBD2 (5 bases). CDR3 residues: CASSSTSSPGANVLTF. The CDR3, as DNA: TGTGCCAGCAGCTCTACTAGTTCACCTGGGGCCAACGTCCTGACTTTC.